This is a list of T cell receptor beta chains from one sample in a study of blood T cell repertoires in COVID-19. The protocol was immunoSEQ multiplex PCR, while the TCRdb copy is restricted to in-frame clones and leaves out a portion. This table holds 350,000 to 400,000 clones, approximately 87% found once. Sequencing was carried out using PBMCs or T cells enriched from blood (not recorded which). The origin of the receptors is a man in his forties in a cohort exposed to, infected with or recovered from COVID-19 (not recorded which). CDR3s include the opening cysteine and the closing phenylalanine or tryptophan. A D gene is named only where the DNA matches it firmly. Some rows have no size entry. The others give once, few or many, or a class for an expanded clone.

>NA|TRBD1|TRBJ1-4|TRBV5-1
TGCGCCAGCAGCTTAGAAGGGACAGGTGAAAAACTGTTTTTT
CASSLEGTGEKLFF
>once|TRBD1|TRBJ1-5|TRBV7-2
TGTGCCAGCAGCTTAGTAGGGACAGATAGCAATCAGCCCCAGCATTTT
CASSLVGTDSNQPQHF
>NA|TRBD2|TRBJ2-1|TRBV2
TGTGCCAGCAGTGCCAGCAGGATCGGCGGGAGTGGCAATGAGCAGTTCTTC
CASSASRIGGSGNEQFF
>NA|TRBD1|TRBJ1-2|TRBV7-2
TGTGCCAGCAGCTCCAGGACAGGTAGCTATGGCTACACCTTC
CASSSRTGSYGYTF
>NA|NA|TRBJ1-1|TRBV4-1
TGCGCCAGCAGCCAAGCCGTCAGGGCCCGCAGGACTGAAGCTTTCTTT
CASSQAVRARRTEAFF
>NA|NA|TRBJ2-1|TRBV11-2
TGTGCCAGCAGCTTAGGGCAGGACAATGAGCAGTTCTTC
CASSLGQDNEQFF
>NA|NA|TRBJ1-1|TRBV19
TGTGCCACCAAAGATCGAGGGGGAGGGCCGAACACTGAAGCTTTCTTT
CATKDRGGGPNTEAFF
>NA|NA|TRBJ1-1|TRBV5-1
TGCGCCAGCAGCTTCGGGGACACTGAAGCTTTCTTT
CASSFGDTEAFF
>few|TRBD1|TRBJ1-2|TRBV18
TGTGCCAGCTCACCCCAGGGGGATAGCTACACCTTC
CASSPQGDSYTF
>NA|NA|TRBJ2-2|TRBV5-1
TGCGCCAGCAGCTTGACAGGGATCGCCGGGGAGCTGTTTTTT
CASSLTGIAGELFF
>NA|TRBD1|TRBJ2-7|TRBV27
TGTGCCAGCAGGACGACAGGGGGCGCCGCCTACGAGCAGTACTTC
CASRTTGGAAYEQYF
>once|TRBD1|TRBJ2-4|TRBV19
TGTGCCAGTAGTCCCACAGGGGGCAAAAACATTCAGTACTTC
CASSPTGGKNIQYF
>NA|TRBD1|TRBJ1-4|TRBV7-8
TGTGCCAGCAGCTTAGGGAATGTAGGGGGCGGCGAAAAACTGTTTTTT
CASSLGNVGGGEKLFF
>NA|NA|TRBJ1-5|TRBV18
TGTGCCAGCTCACGATCAGGGTTCAGCAATCAGCCCCAGCATTTT
CASSRSGFSNQPQHF
>NA|TRBD1|TRBJ2-5|TRBV6-5
TGTGCCAGCAGATACAGAAGGACAGGGGGCCAAGAGACCCAGTACTTC
CASRYRRTGGQETQYF
>NA|NA|TRBJ1-5|TRBV15
TGTGCCACCAGCATTGGGCTGAGCAATCAGCCCCAGCATTTT
CATSIGLSNQPQHF